This T cell receptor (beta chain) was sequenced for a study of T cell changes during pregnancy in multiple sclerosis. Germline CDR1 is MNHNY and CDR2 is SVGAGI (reference sequence). The CDR3 runs 13 residues. Trimming left V 2 bases short and J 2 bases short, with 7 bases between. TCRdb's copy holds only in-frame clones and misses some; the assay was immunoSEQ multiplex PCR. Here the sample spans about 68,000 clones, about 90% being singletons. The source is a female donor with multiple sclerosis, enrolled in a pregnancy study. Here the sequenced sample was peripheral blood, taken in the second trimester of pregnancy. This chain links TRBV6-6 with TRBJ2-7; unclear D gene. The CDR3 loop is CASSYDNPYEQYF. CDR3 coding DNA: TGTGCCAGCAGTTACGACAATCCCTACGAGCAGTACTTC.